This T cell receptor beta chain was sequenced during a study of T cell changes during pregnancy in multiple sclerosis. Data came from immunoSEQ multiplex PCR; TCRdb stores just in-frame clones and leaves some out. The data contain 55,000 to 85,000 clones, around 94% of them singletons. The CDR3 contains 16 residues. Trimming cost V 0 bases and J 3 bases; bases outside gene matches: 7. Germline assignment: CDR1 SGDLS and CDR2 YYNGEE. This clonotype was sampled from a female donor with multiple sclerosis, enrolled in a pregnancy study. Sequencing used peripheral blood, obtained in the third trimester of pregnancy. The chain is built from TRBV9 and TRBJ2-3, with TRBD2 identical over 7 bases. CDR3 amino acids: CASSVGAGVGTDTQYF. CDR3 sequence (DNA): TGTGCCAGCAGCGTAGGGGCGGGAGTGGGGACAGATACGCAGTATTTT.